The next 26 T cell receptor beta chains were all read from a single sample in a study of shared clonotypes between healthy human individuals. Measured with immunoSEQ multiplex PCR; TCRdb has only the in-frame clones, and not every one. The sample has around 2.5 million clones, roughly 93% seen once. The sequencing input was naive CD4+ T cells from PBMCs. As for subset: CD45RA+ positively selected. These receptor sequences come from a man aged 18 to 35 in good health. Some clones in this sample may be carry-over from other donors' samples.

This sequence joins TRBV27 and TRBJ2-2, with TRBD2 as a possible D gene (6 bases). This CDR3 has 15 residues. CDR1 and CDR2 (germline): MNHEY, SMNVEV (reference sequence). The ends were cut back, 6 bases at V and 7 bases at J, with 18 bases in the middle. The CDR3 region has the DNA TGTGCCAGCAGCGCCACCGGGACTTCTATCGGGGAGCTGTTTTTT. This gives the protein CASSATGTSIGELFF.

This clone was counted a single time. The chain links TRBV6-6 to TRBJ2-6; D remains unclear. The length of the CDR3 is 14 residues. Germline V gene sequence: CDR1 MNHNY, CDR2 SVGAGI (reference sequence). Between the trimmed V and J ends, which lost 4 bases and 0 bases, there was a span of 4 bases. DNA for the CDR3: TGTGCCAGCAGTTTGAGCTCTGGGGCCAACGTCCTGACTTTC. Encoded protein: CASSLSSGANVLTF.

A remark on this clone: Different DNA sequences within this sample yield the same CDR3. The gene calls are TRBV7-9 and TRBJ2-6; no clear D. The length of the CDR3 is 15 residues. The germline V gene encodes CDR1 SEHNR and CDR2 FQNEAQ (reference sequence). The germline V and J ends were trimmed by 2 bases and 0 bases, with 5 bases remaining between them. CDR3 nucleotides: TGTGCCAGCAGCTTATCATCCTCTGGGGCCAACGTCCTGACTTTC. It specifies CASSLSSSGANVLTF.

The rearrangement uses TRBV25-1 and TRBJ2-3; D possibly uses TRBD1 or TRBD2 (5 bases each). The V end was cut by 4 bases, the J end by 2 bases, with 13 bases between. Germline V gene lookup returns CDR1 MGHDK and CDR2 SYGVNS. The CDR3 spans 15 residues. Here the CDR3 reads CASSALGTPTDTQYF. The CDR3 DNA sequence: TGTGCCAGCAGTGCCCTCGGGACCCCCACAGATACGCAGTATTTT.

The chain recombines TRBV27 with TRBJ2-7; TRBD1 aligns across 7 bases. The length of the CDR3 is 15 residues. The trim removed 5 bases at V and 2 bases at J, leaving 9 bases unmatched. From germline, CDR1 is MNHEY and CDR2 SMNVEV (reference sequence). Here the CDR3 DNA reads TGTGCCAGCAGTCCGGTAGGGGGCTCCCCCTACGAGCAGTACTTC. Translated: CASSPVGGSPYEQYF.

Comment on this clone: At the DNA level, this CDR3 is encoded by other sequences in the same sample as well. The chain links TRBV7-2 to TRBJ2-5, with TRBD1 as a possible D gene (6 bases). Deletions cut 4 bases from V and 4 bases from J, with 7 bases between. The germline CDR1 and CDR2 sequences are SGHTA and FQGNSA. The CDR3 extends over 12 amino acids. CDR3 DNA: TGTGCCAGCAGCTCCAGGGGAGAGACCCAGTACTTC. This sequence encodes CASSSRGETQYF.

The chain employs TRBV28 and TRBJ2-7; D remains ambiguous. This CDR3 has 13 residues. Germline V lookup: CDR1 MDHEN, CDR2 SYDVKM. V was trimmed by 5 bases and J by 6 bases, leaving 14 bases between them. The CDR3, as DNA: TGTGCCAGCAGTCCGCCGGGTCCCCTCGAGCAGTACTTC. Protein product: CASSPPGPLEQYF.

The genes are TRBV15 and TRBJ2-7; D possibly corresponds to TRBD2 (6 bases). Germline V gene data show CDR1 as LNHNV and CDR2 as YYDKDF (reference sequence). Trimming pared 1 base from V and 0 bases from J, leaving 10 bases between. This CDR3 region has 15 residues. The CDR3 nucleotides are TGTGCCACCAGCAGAGGGGACTCTTACTCCTACGAGCAGTACTTC. Amino acid sequence: CATSRGDSYSYEQYF.

This chain joins TRBV2 and TRBJ2-7; D gene uncertain. This CDR3 has 14 residues. Germline-derived CDR1 and CDR2 are SNHLY and FYNNEI. The germline V and J ends were trimmed by 1 base and 3 bases, with 10 bases remaining between them. Here the CDR3 reads CASSEEAAFYEQYF. CDR3 bases: TGTGCCAGCAGTGAAGAGGCAGCGTTCTACGAGCAGTACTTC.

The genes are TRBV18 and TRBJ1-2; D gene uncertain. The V and J ends lost 1 base and 4 bases respectively, with 7 bases between them. Germline CDR1 is KGHSH and CDR2 is LQKENI. The CDR3 loop spans 13 amino acids. Here the CDR3 DNA reads TGTGCCAGCTCACCACGGACCGGCTATGGCTACACCTTC. Translating it yields CASSPRTGYGYTF.

The chain couples TRBV7-8 to TRBJ2-7; TRBD1 or TRBD2 may be the D gene (5 bases each). This CDR3 is built from 15 residues. Trimming took 0 bases from V and 4 from J, leaving 13 bases between them. Germline-derived CDR1 and CDR2 are SGHVS and FQNEAQ. The chain's CDR3 is CASSLAGTALYEQYF. CDR3 DNA: TGTGCCAGCAGCTTAGCCGGGACCGCCTTGTACGAGCAGTACTTC.

The CDR3 coding sequence is TGTGCCAGCAGCACCGACTATGGCAGGGATGCTGGAAACACCATATATTTT. It is translated as CASSTDYGRDAGNTIYF. The V call is TRBV5-4, the J call TRBJ1-3; weak D call: TRBD1 (5 bases). The V and J ends lost 4 bases and 2 bases respectively, with 19 bases between them. Looked up from germline, CDR1 is SGHNT and CDR2 is YYREEE (reference sequence). The CDR3 is 17 residues long. Full variable domain (missing parts from reference TRBV5-4 and TRBJ1-3): ETGVTQSPTHLIKTRGQQVTLRCSSQSGHNTVSWYQQALGQGPQFIFQYYREEENGRGNFPPRFSGLQFPNYSSELNVNALELDDSALYLCASSTDYGRDAGNTIYFGEGSWLTVV.

Details on this clone: Other DNA variants within this sample encode the same CDR3. The chain uses TRBV28 and TRBJ2-7; 12 bases map to TRBD1. This CDR3 has 15 amino acids. Per germline, CDR1 MDHEN and CDR2 SYDVKM. Unmatched junction bases numbered 7, after V lost 6 bases and J lost 4 bases. The CDR3 region is CASRGPGQGAYEQYF. The DNA of the CDR3 is TGTGCCAGCAGGGGCCCGGGACAGGGGGCTTACGAGCAGTACTTC. Full variable domain (rest looked up from reference TRBV28 and TRBJ2-7): DVKVTQSSRYLVKRTGEKVFLECVQDMDHENMFWYRQDPGLGLRLIYFSYDVKMKEKGDIPEGYSVSREKKERFSLILESASTNQTSMYLCASRGPGQGAYEQYFGPGTRLTVT.

This chain links TRBV7-2 with TRBJ1-5; no clear D. V was cut by 4 bases and J by 6 bases, with 7 bases left in between. The CDR3 runs to 12 residues. Germline CDR1 and CDR2: SGHTA and FQGNSA. As DNA, the CDR3 is TGTGCCAGCAGCTCTGTGGGTCAGCCCCAGCATTTT. Its translation: CASSSVGQPQHF.

The chain has TRBV4-2 and TRBJ2-4, with D possibly being TRBD1 (5 bases). In germline, CDR1 is LGHNA, CDR2 YNFKEQ. This CDR3 is 15 amino acids long. V gave up 4 bases and J gave up 5 bases, with 15 bases separating them. CDR3 bases: TGTGCCAGCAGCCCCAGGGCAAACGGTGAAAACATTCAGTACTTC. It codes for CASSPRANGENIQYF.

Worth noting for this clone: Other DNA sequences in the same sample also yield this CDR3. The chain employs TRBV4-2 and TRBJ2-2; a weak D match, TRBD2 (5 bases). The CDR3 has 14 residues. The V gene lost 0 bases and the J gene lost 4 bases, with 6 bases spanning the gap. Germline CDR1 and CDR2: LGHNA and YNFKEQ. The CDR3 bases are TGTGCCAGCAGCCAAGATGAGGGCACCGGGGAGCTGTTTTTT. Translated, it gives CASSQDEGTGELFF.

As for this clone: Other DNA variants within this sample encode the same CDR3. V usage is TRBV19 and J usage is TRBJ2-7, with TRBD1 identical over 10 bases. This CDR3 is 14 amino acids long. The germline CDR1 and CDR2 sequences are LNHDA and SQIVND (reference sequence). V gave up 4 bases and J gave up 4 bases; unmatched junction bases: 4. The CDR3 DNA sequence: TGTGCCAGTAGTACCGGGACAGGGGTGTACGAGCAGTACTTC. Amino acids: CASSTGTGVYEQYF.

V and J are TRBV27 and TRBJ2-7; 13 bases are a match to TRBD2. V lost 3 bases and J lost 2; bases outside the gene matches: 10. The CDR3 length is 18 residues. Germline V gene lookup returns CDR1 MNHEY and CDR2 SMNVEV (reference sequence). The CDR3 protein is CASSFRTSGSSVPYEQYF. In DNA, the CDR3 is TGTGCCAGCAGTTTCCGGACTAGCGGGAGTTCGGTGCCCTACGAGCAGTACTTC.

This clone came up once. This chain joins TRBV14 and TRBJ2-7; D tentatively reads TRBD1 or TRBD2 (5 bases each). The CDR3 totals 17 residues. The V end lost 0 bases, the J end lost 10 bases, and 25 bases lay between the germline ends. The germline CDR1 and CDR2 sequences are SGHDN and FVKESK. CDR3 nucleotide sequence: TGTGCCAGCAGCCAAGACGCTTTGAGGGACCCCCAGCGTGATCAGTACTTC. It translates to CASSQDALRDPQRDQYF.

The J gene is TRBJ1-6, the V gene TRBV27; no firm D call. Trimming pared 10 bases from V and 9 bases from J, leaving 16 bases between. From germline, CDR1 is MNHEY and CDR2 SMNVEV (reference sequence). This CDR3 is built from 13 residues. CDR3 sequence (DNA): TGTGCCACCGGGTTTTCGGCTGGTTCACCCCTCCACTTT. Translation gives CATGFSAGSPLHF.

Comments on this clone: Other DNA sequences in the same sample also yield this CDR3. V and J are TRBV5-1 and TRBJ2-5; D possibly matches TRBD1 or TRBD2 (5 bases each). The V gene lost 4 bases and the J gene lost 4 bases, with 8 bases spanning the gap. This CDR3 has 12 residues. The germline gives CDR1 SGHRS, CDR2 YFSETQ. The CDR3 coding sequence is TGCGCCAGCAGCGGGACGAGAGAGACCCAGTACTTC. Its protein is CASSGTRETQYF.

This chain joins TRBV29-1 and TRBJ2-3; tentative D call: TRBD2 (5 bases). The ends were cut back, 4 bases at V and 1 base at J, with 9 bases in the middle. The length of the CDR3 is 13 residues. Germline V gene data show CDR1 as SQVTM and CDR2 as ANQGSEA. CDR3 DNA: TGCAGCGTTGTGGTTAGCGGCACAGATACGCAGTATTTT. Translating gives CSVVVSGTDTQYF.

The chain joins TRBV29-1 to TRBJ2-5; D gene unclear. Germline loops: CDR1 SQVTM, CDR2 ANQGSEA. The CDR3 totals 14 residues. Trimming took 3 bases from V and 4 from J, leaving 15 bases between them. The CDR3 here is CSVDPVGLRETQYF. CDR3 in DNA: TGCAGCGTTGATCCCGTGGGCCTCCGAGAGACCCAGTACTTC.

The gene calls are TRBV27 and TRBJ2-6, with D tentatively TRBD2 (6 bases). There are 22 residues in the CDR3. CDR1 is MNHEY, CDR2 SMNVEV, per germline (reference sequence). The V end was cut by 6 bases, the J end by 0 bases, with 30 bases between. The CDR3 region is CASSRLGGAVGLGSSGANVLTF. For the CDR3, the DNA is TGTGCCAGCAGCCGTTTGGGGGGTGCGGTGGGCCTAGGTTCCTCTGGGGCCAACGTCCTGACTTTC.

V usage is TRBV4-1 and J usage is TRBJ1-2; possibly TRBD1 for D (5 bases). The CDR3 runs 17 residues. Trimming pared 3 bases from V and 0 bases from J, leaving 17 bases between. CDR1 is MGHRA and CDR2 is YSYEKL in the germline V gene. The CDR3 coding sequence is TGCGCCAGCAGCCAGGCCCAGGGCGGACTTACTAACTATGGCTACACCTTC. Protein sequence: CASSQAQGGLTNYGYTF.

To note about this clone: Distinct nucleotide sequences in the sample also encode this CDR3. The CDR3 spells CASSSRGGSYNEQFF. The CDR3 region has the DNA TGTGCCAGCAGCTCGAGGGGGGGCTCCTACAATGAGCAGTTCTTC. The chain couples TRBV5-6 to TRBJ2-1; TRBD2 might be the D (7 bases). The ends were cut back, 3 bases at V and 0 bases at J, with 10 bases in the middle. This CDR3 region has 15 residues. Germline V gene data show CDR1 as SGHDT and CDR2 as YYEEEE. The full variable domain, rest sourced from reference TRBV5-6 and TRBJ2-1, is DAGVTQSPTHLIKTRGQQVTLRCSPKSGHDTVSWYQQALGQGPQFIFQYYEEEERQRGNFPDRFSGHQFPNYSSELNVNALLLGDSALYLCASSSRGGSYNEQFFGPGTRLTVL.